This entry lists 17 T cell receptor beta chains sequenced from one sample in a study of circulating CD8 cells and anti-PD-1 response in melanoma. The QIAseq Immune Repertoire TCR panel built the libraries from roughly 15 ng of total RNA. In TCRdb, the reads were re-called with MiXCR into one record per CDR3 protein. Here the sample spans around 350 distinct CDR3 sequences, more than 10% being singletons. From live CD3+CD8+TCRalphabeta+ cells, four PD-1 and/or TIGIT subsets were sorted. Sequencing was performed on CD8+ T cells from PBMCs, taken at baseline or after one month of anti-PD-1 therapy (not recorded which). These receptors were taken from a human donor with melanoma.

Sample share makes this clonotype medium-sized. V and J are TRBV19 and TRBJ2-1; the D gene could be TRBD1 or TRBD2 (6 bases each). The V and J ends lost 9 bases and 8 bases respectively, with 14 bases between them. Looked up from germline, CDR1 is LNHDA and CDR2 is SQIVND (reference sequence). CDR3 length equals 12 residues. CDR3 in amino acids: CARNGGWDEQFF. The DNA of the CDR3 is TGTGCCAGGAACGGGGGCTGGGATGAGCAGTTCTTC.

This clonotype has just a few counts. Possible read error: a much larger clone is one base away. V gene TRBV19 combines with J gene TRBJ2-1, with 7 bases matching TRBD2. V lost 5 bases to trimming and J lost 12 bases; unmatched junction nucleotides: 16. Germline V gene lookup returns CDR1 LNHDA and CDR2 SQIVND (reference sequence). The CDR3 spans 15 residues. CDR3: CASSPYSGWGDVQFF. In nucleotides, the CDR3 is TGTGCCAGTAGTCCCTATAGCGGGTGGGGGGATGTGCAGTTCTTC. Combining the CDR3 with reference TRBV19 and TRBJ2-1 gives the whole variable domain DGGITQSPKYLFRKEGQNVTLSCEQNLNHDAMYWYRQDPGQGLRLIYYSQIVNDFQKGDIAEGYSVSREKKESFPLTVTSAQKNPTAFYLCASSPYSGWGDVQFFGPGTRLTVL.

The DNA of the CDR3 is TGTGCCAGTAGTATTCGGCCCTATACGCAGTATTTT. Its translation is CASSIRPYTQYF. The rearrangement uses TRBV19 and TRBJ2-3, with unresolved D. V shed 3 bases and J shed 7 bases, with 8 bases lying between them. The CDR3 totals 12 residues. In germline, CDR1 is LNHDA, CDR2 SQIVND (reference sequence).

By frequency in the sample, this clonotype is medium-sized. The gene calls are TRBV7-6 and TRBJ2-1; TRBD1 matches 9 bases. In germline, CDR1 is SGHVS, CDR2 FNYEAQ. The CDR3 loop spans 13 amino acids. V lost 9 bases to trimming and J lost 7 bases; unmatched junction nucleotides: 7. Here the CDR3 reads CASSQGARNEQFF. The CDR3 DNA reads TGTGCCAGTTCACAGGGGGCGCGGAATGAGCAGTTCTTC.

A word on this clonotype: The conserved phenylalanine or tryptophan is not found at the CDR3 terminus, so this likely reflects a read error. The V gene is TRBV2, the J gene TRBJ2-5, with 14 bases fitting TRBD2. The V segment lost 6 bases and the J segment 5 bases; nucleotides outside the gene matches: 8. Germline V CDR1 and CDR2: SNHLY, FYNNEI. This CDR3 region has 16 residues. CDR3 amino acids: CASRPGTSGRMETQYL. In DNA form, the CDR3 reads TGTGCCAGCAGGCCTGGGACTAGCGGGAGAATGGAGACCCAGTACCTC.

A remark on this clonotype: This CDR3 is missing its conserved last phenylalanine or tryptophan, likely due to a read error. It is unclear where the CDR3 begins or ends on the DNA, so no DNA is shown, and the CDR3 is as TCRdb lists it. The gene calls are TRBV29-1 and TRBJ2-1; TRBD1 was called by the table and not checked on the DNA. The V gene's germline CDR1 is SQVTM and CDR2 ANQGSEA. With termini counted, the CDR3 has 12 amino acids. CDR3 amino acids: CSVTGAVNERFS.

This clonotype is classed as medium-sized. The rearrangement uses TRBV14 and TRBJ2-3; D assignment may be TRBD1 or TRBD2 (5 bases each). The CDR3 covers 18 residues. V lost 4 bases and J lost 2, with 22 bases in between. CDR1 is SGHDN and CDR2 is FVKESK in the germline V gene. In DNA, the CDR3 is TGTGCCAGCAGCCGTAGTGCCGGGACCCTCACTTACACAGATACGCAGTATTTT. Its translation: CASSRSAGTLTYTDTQYF. Using reference TRBV14 and TRBJ2-3 for the parts outside the CDR3, the full variable domain is EAGVTQFPSHSVIEKGQTVTLRCDPISGHDNLYWYRRVMGKEIKFLLHFVKESKQDESGMPNNRFLAERTGGTYSTLKVQPAELEDSGVYFCASSRSAGTLTYTDTQYFGPGTRLTVL.

This clonotype qualifies as hyperexpanded. V and J are TRBV27 and TRBJ2-1, with D uncertain. The CDR3 runs to 13 residues. The germline gives CDR1 MNHEY, CDR2 SMNVEV (reference sequence). V lost 6 bases and J lost 9, with 15 bases in between. In DNA form, the CDR3 reads TGTGCCAGCAGCTTCACCGTGGGCGGTGAGCAGTTCTTC. It yields the protein CASSFTVGGEQFF.

By share, this clonotype counts as medium-sized. The chain employs TRBV25-1 and TRBJ2-5; maybe TRBD1 (6 bases). The V gene's germline CDR1 is MGHDK and CDR2 SYGVNS. Trimming left V 2 bases short and J 1 base short, with 8 bases between. CDR3 length: 14 residues. The CDR3 loop is CASSERGFQETQYF. DNA of the CDR3: TGTGCCAGCAGTGAAAGGGGGTTCCAAGAGACCCAGTACTTC.

This clonotype is labeled as medium-sized. The rearrangement joins TRBV28 to TRBJ1-1, with D possibly TRBD1 on 6 matching bases. The CDR3 is 16 residues long. V was shortened by 10 bases and J by 1 base, with 22 bases between the two germline ends. Germline CDR1 is MDHEN and CDR2 is SYDVKM. The CDR3 spells CATSRTVHFQNTEAFF. The CDR3, as DNA: TGTGCCACCTCCCGGACAGTCCACTTCCAGAACACTGAAGCTTTCTTT.

This clonotype is deemed medium-sized. V gene TRBV7-8 combines with J gene TRBJ1-1; no firm D call. Germline-derived CDR1 and CDR2 are SGHVS and FQNEAQ. This CDR3 is 13 amino acids long. V lost 6 bases and J 6 bases, leaving 14 bases between the germline ends. The CDR3 loop is CASRNLLGAEAFF. The DNA of the CDR3 is TGTGCCAGCAGAAATCTCCTTGGGGCTGAAGCTTTCTTT.

Judged by abundance, this clonotype is medium-sized (0.01 to 0.1%). The gene calls are TRBV2 and TRBJ2-7; unclear D gene. V shed 6 bases and J shed 0 bases, with 12 bases lying between them. The germline gives CDR1 SNHLY, CDR2 FYNNEI. The CDR3 runs to 14 residues. CDR3 nucleotides: TGTGCCAGCAGCCCGGTCCAAAGCTCCTACGAGCAGTACTTC. Its translation: CASSPVQSSYEQYF.

By share, this clonotype ranks as medium-sized. The chain uses TRBV12-3 or TRBV12-4 and TRBJ2-7, with D unresolved. This CDR3 region has 12 residues. Trimming stripped 2 bases from V and 9 bases from J, with 11 bases between. The CDR3 nucleotides are TGTGCCAGCAGTTTATCCCTCCTGGGGCAGTACTTC. Its translation is CASSLSLLGQYF.

This clonotype counts as large. V and J are TRBV27 and TRBJ2-7, with D possibly matching TRBD1 (5 bases). The CDR3 is 13 amino acids. The V end lost 5 bases, the J end lost 7 bases, and 15 bases lay between the germline ends. Germline CDR1 and CDR2: MNHEY and SMNVEV (reference sequence). CDR3 DNA: TGTGCCAGCAGTCCGACAGTGGCGGCTGAGCAGTACTTC. This translates into CASSPTVAAEQYF.

On this clonotype: It is unclear where the CDR3 begins or ends on the DNA, so no DNA is shown, and the CDR3 is as TCRdb lists it. The chain has TRBV9 and TRBJ2-3; TRBD2 was called by the table and not checked on the DNA. The germline CDR1 and CDR2 sequences are SGDLS and YYNGEE. The CDR3 extends over 14 residues, inclusive of both ends. The CDR3 here is CASSVAEGTGTRYF.

This clonotype is large within its sample. This chain links TRBV7-3 with TRBJ1-2, with TRBD1 as a possible D gene (5 bases). The length of the CDR3 is 14 residues. Trimming removed 4 bases at V and 4 bases at J, with 13 bases between. CDR1 SGHTA and CDR2 FQGTGA come from the germline V gene. The CDR3 DNA reads as TGTGCCAGCAGCTCCCGACAGCCATTCTATGGCTACACCTTC. Its protein is CASSSRQPFYGYTF.

This clonotype is large in the sample. The CDR3 sequence is CASSPTSVGEQFF. The CDR3 nucleotides read TGTGCCAGCAGTCCGACTAGCGTGGGTGAGCAGTTCTTC. J is TRBJ2-1 and V is TRBV27; 8 bases are shared with TRBD2. Germline-derived CDR1 and CDR2 are MNHEY and SMNVEV (reference sequence). Trimming took 5 bases from V and 9 from J; bases not matched to a gene: 6. CDR3 size: 13 residues.